The 22 T cell receptor beta chains below were found in one sample sequenced in a study of blood T cells in healthy people across ages. It was with a sample-barcoded 5' primer and a J-beta primer mix that a second PCR of roughly 7 to 11 cycles was run. In TCRdb, the 5' RACE reads were re-called with MiXCR into one record per CDR3 protein. This repertoire shows nearly 800,000 distinct CDR3 sequences, roughly 25% found once; its top ten account for around 3.6%. These same records also appear under a second study, on T cells of mothers and their children.

Sequences were obtained from blood. All receptors come from a boy between 10 and 17 years old in good health.

This chain links TRBV29-1 with TRBJ2-5; TRBD1 might be the D (6 bases). This CDR3 contains 14 residues. From germline, CDR1 is SQVTM and CDR2 ANQGSEA. V was clipped by 4 bases and J by 0 bases, with 12 bases between them. The CDR3 sequence: CSVAGQQYQETQYF. The CDR3 DNA follows: TGCAGCGTTGCTGGACAGCAGTACCAAGAGACCCAGTACTTC.

The chain is built from TRBV24-1 and TRBJ2-1; unclear D gene. V gave up 5 bases and J gave up 8 bases, with 9 bases separating them. Germline V CDR1 and CDR2: KGHDR, SFDVKD. The CDR3 is made up of 12 amino acids. This chain's CDR3 is CATSAFNDEQFF. CDR3 coding DNA: TGTGCCACCAGTGCTTTTAACGATGAGCAGTTCTTC.

This clonotype appeared a few times. This chain uses TRBV6-1 with TRBJ2-5; 9 positions agree with TRBD1. The V and J ends lost 6 bases and 6 bases, in that order; junction bases with no gene match: 14. The CDR3 has 16 amino acids. CDR1 is MNHNS, CDR2 SASEGT, per germline. The CDR3 DNA reads as TGTGCCAGCAGGCCACCGACAGGGGGAATTGACAAGACCCAGTACTTC. Translated, it gives CASRPPTGGIDKTQYF.

This chain connects TRBV3-1 to TRBJ1-3; D gene unclear. Per germline, CDR1 LGHDT and CDR2 YNNKEL (reference sequence). V lost 2 bases and J lost 2, with 10 bases in between. The CDR3 has 15 amino acids. The CDR3 nucleotides are TGTGCCAGCAGCCAAACCGGGTCCGCTGGAAACACCATATATTTT. Translation gives CASSQTGSAGNTIYF.

A note on this clonotype: An end of the junction does not agree with germline; a read error may underlie this. This chain links TRBV28 with TRBJ2-3, with 9 bases matching TRBD1. This CDR3 region has 15 residues. Germline V gene data show CDR1 as MDHEN and CDR2 as SYDVKM. CDR3 DNA: TGTGCCAGCAGTTCTCCGGGACAGGGCACAGGTACGCAGTATTTT. Amino acid sequence: CASSSPGQGTGTQYF.

This clonotype showed up just once. The genes are TRBV5-6 and TRBJ2-5; 8 bases map to TRBD1. Per germline, CDR1 SGHDT and CDR2 YYEEEE. The trim removed 7 bases at V and 5 bases at J, leaving 7 bases unmatched. CDR3 size: 13 residues. The CDR3 sequence: CASSRDRWETQYF. As DNA, the CDR3 is TGTGCCAGCTCTCGGGACAGGTGGGAGACCCAGTACTTC.

This clonotype was found a few times. The V call is TRBV12-3 or TRBV12-4, the J call TRBJ2-3, with 10 nucleotides matching TRBD2. Unmatched junction bases numbered 7, after V lost 7 bases and J lost 3 bases. This CDR3 is 15 amino acids long. In DNA, the CDR3 is TGTGCCAGCACGCTCACTAGCGGGGCAACAGATACGCAGTATTTT. Encoded protein: CASTLTSGATDTQYF.

To note about this clonotype: The junction differs from germline at one of its ends, possibly a read error. The chain links TRBV7-2 to TRBJ2-5, with 7 positions matching TRBD2. From germline, CDR1 is SGHTA and CDR2 FQGNSA. This CDR3 is built from 13 residues. CDR3 DNA: TGTGCCAGCAGCTTAGTGAATAGCGGGTCCCCAAACTTC. Its protein product is CASSLVNSGSPNF.

Note on this clonotype: The junction differs from germline at one of its ends, possibly a read error. This chain uses TRBV7-2 with TRBJ1-2; TRBD1 agrees at 7 bases. CDR3 length: 14 amino acids. Germline V gene data show CDR1 as SGHTA and CDR2 as FQGNSA. The chain's CDR3 is CASSLSLRGRGYTF. DNA for the CDR3: TGCGCCAGCAGCTTATCGTTGAGGGGGCGCGGCTACACCTTC. The full variable domain, its missing parts supplied by reference TRBV7-2 and TRBJ1-2, is GAGVSQSPSNKVTEKGKDVELRCDPISGHTALYWYRQSLGQGLEFLIYFQGNSAPDKSGLPSDRFSAERTGGSVSTLTIQRTQQEDSAVYLCASSLSLRGRGYTFGSGTRLTVV.

The CDR3 DNA reads TGTGCCAGCAGTTTACTCGGACAGGGATTAGAAAAACTGTTTTTT. It specifies CASSLLGQGLEKLFF. The V and J genes are TRBV28 and TRBJ1-4, with 8 bases aligning to TRBD1. CDR1 MDHEN and CDR2 SYDVKM come from the germline V gene. Germline trimming cut 2 bases from V and 8 bases from J; bases unmatched to any gene: 7. This CDR3 is built from 15 residues.

Details on this clonotype: At one end, the junction sequence differs from germline, possibly due to a read error. This sequence joins TRBV20-1 and TRBJ2-1; 11 positions agree with TRBD2. Germline V gives CDR1 DFQATT, CDR2 SNEGSKA (reference sequence). This CDR3 is built from 17 residues. CDR3 loop: CSAGDLAGGVSYNEQFF. CDR3 in DNA: TGCAGTGCTGGAGATCTAGCGGGGGGAGTCTCCTACAATGAGCAGTTCTTC.

The gene calls are TRBV7-2 and TRBJ2-3; possibly TRBD1 for D (6 bases). With 3 bases removed from V and 2 bases from J, the gap between germline ends came to 12 bases. The CDR3 spans 15 residues. Looked up from germline, CDR1 is SGHTA and CDR2 is FQGNSA. The DNA of the CDR3 is TGTGCCAGCAGCTTCCTTTCAGGGGACACAGATACGCAGTATTTT. As protein: CASSFLSGDTDTQYF.

This clonotype came up many times. V is TRBV20-1 and J is TRBJ2-5; tentatively, D is TRBD1 (5 bases). CDR1 is DFQATT and CDR2 is SNEGSKA in the germline V gene (reference sequence). The CDR3 has 14 amino acids. V lost 6 bases to trimming and J lost 2 bases, with 16 bases between them. CDR3 coding DNA: TGCAGTGCAAGGGGCCTGCTGGTTCAAGAGACCCAGTACTTC. Encoded protein: CSARGLLVQETQYF.

This chain links TRBV28 with TRBJ2-5; 10 bases fit TRBD1. The J call is doubtful: the DNA matches TRBJ2-7 better. This CDR3 is 15 amino acids long. In germline, CDR1 is MDHEN, CDR2 SYDVKM. CDR3 residues: CASSSSRDRGYEQYF. In DNA form, the CDR3 reads TGTGCCAGCAGTTCGTCGCGGGACAGGGGATACGAGCAGTACTTC.

The rearrangement joins TRBV24-1 to TRBJ1-2; D is uncertain. Trimming stripped 5 bases from V and 4 bases from J, with 10 bases between. The CDR3 has 13 residues. The V gene's germline CDR1 is KGHDR and CDR2 SFDVKD. Here the CDR3 DNA reads TGTGCCACCAGTGTTTCGGAGACCTATGGCTACACCTTC. It specifies CATSVSETYGYTF.

The chain joins TRBV18 to TRBJ2-5, with D possibly matching TRBD1 (5 bases). Trimming stripped 0 bases from V and 2 bases from J, with 10 bases between. CDR3 size: 15 residues. Looked up from germline, CDR1 is KGHSH and CDR2 is LQKENI. The CDR3 DNA reads as TGTGCCAGCTCACCACCCAGCAGGGCTCAAGAGACCCAGTACTTC. Its translation: CASSPPSRAQETQYF.

This clonotype is a singleton in its sample. V gene TRBV29-1 combines with J gene TRBJ2-3, with D unresolved. Germline V gene lookup returns CDR1 SQVTM and CDR2 ANQGSEA. V was trimmed by 1 base and J by 2 bases, leaving 10 bases between them. CDR3 size: 14 residues. The DNA for the CDR3 is TGCAGCGTTGAAGTTCCCTATTTCACAGATACGCAGTATTTT. Protein: CSVEVPYFTDTQYF.

The chain couples TRBV5-6 to TRBJ2-5, with D tentatively TRBD1 (6 bases). The CDR3 runs 16 residues. Germline V gene data show CDR1 as SGHDT and CDR2 as YYEEEE. Trimming pared 2 bases from V and 3 bases from J, leaving 17 bases between. Here the CDR3 reads CASSFEDRRNKETQYF. In DNA, the CDR3 is TGTGCCAGCAGCTTTGAGGACAGACGGAACAAAGAGACCCAGTACTTC.

This clonotype was observed a handful of times. The chain recombines TRBV7-9 with TRBJ2-7; D gene unclear. Trimming cost V 4 bases and J 3 bases, with 13 bases left between them. This CDR3 is built from 14 residues. Germline loops: CDR1 SEHNR, CDR2 FQNEAQ (reference sequence). The CDR3 protein is CASSSPGRIYEQYF. CDR3 DNA: TGTGCCAGCAGCTCGCCCGGACGGATCTACGAGCAGTACTTC.

The chain links TRBV3-1 to TRBJ2-2, with D tentatively TRBD1 or TRBD2 (5 bases each). CDR3 length: 14 residues. V lost 4 bases and J 7 bases, leaving 13 bases between the germline ends. Germline assignment: CDR1 LGHDT and CDR2 YNNKEL (reference sequence). The CDR3 protein is CASSPRGGGGELFF. The DNA of the CDR3 is TGTGCCAGCAGCCCACGCGGTGGGGGCGGGGAGCTGTTTTTT.

CDR3 loop: CASSRPLRTDTQYF. CDR3 sequence (DNA): TGTGCCAGCAGTCGACCACTGAGGACAGATACGCAGTATTTT. V is TRBV6-2 or TRBV6-3 and J is TRBJ2-3; the D is unclear. This CDR3 is 14 amino acids long. Per germline, CDR1 MNHEY and CDR2 SVGEGT. Deletions cut 5 bases from V and 3 bases from J, with 12 bases between.

The chain employs TRBV12-3 or TRBV12-4 and TRBJ2-1; a possible D gene is TRBD1 (6 bases). Trimming cost V 6 bases and J 7 bases, with 22 bases left between them. The length of the CDR3 is 16 residues. The CDR3 region is CASSRGTGTLTNEQFF. In DNA form, the CDR3 reads TGTGCCAGCAGCCGAGGAACAGGGACCCTTACAAATGAGCAGTTCTTC.